This T cell receptor (beta chain) originates from a study of blood T cell repertoires in COVID-19. Study as a whole: Material from acute and convalescent COVID-19 was sourced from the United States, Italy and Spain. PBMCs, B-cell-depleted T cells, or T cells provided the cDNA or gDNA that made up the material.

The count of this clone is one. Germline trimming cut 4 bases from V and 2 bases from J; bases unmatched to any gene: 5. Germline assignment: CDR1 SGHRS and CDR2 YFSETQ. The CDR3 runs 14 residues. In the original processing: Amplified reference gene primers provided the basis for estimating nucleated cell counts. Method: immunoSEQ multiplex PCR; TCRdb's copy keeps in-frame clones and lacks some. Clone size and the V and J calls come from that table; the DNA yielded D and trimming. The sample records some 120,000 clones, around four fifths being singletons. The rearrangement joins TRBV5-1 to TRBJ2-5, with 7 nucleotides matching TRBD1. The sequenced sample was peripheral blood. The TCR was taken from a man older than 75 with active or convalescent COVID-19. CDR3 region: CASSPTTGQETQYF. The CDR3 DNA sequence: TGCGCCAGCAGCCCAACGACAGGGCAAGAGACCCAGTACTTC.